The 10 T cell receptor beta chains in this list originate from one sample, sequenced in a study of cytomegalovirus exposure and HLA in healthy donors. 13 Jbeta primers and 60 Vbeta primers were used for the PCR. Produced via immunoSEQ multiplex PCR; TCRdb's table is partial and in-frame only. The sample lists 150,000 to 200,000 clones; roughly 65% were seen once. Source material: PBMCs. All receptors derive from a woman under 30 in good health and CMV-seropositive.

The V gene is TRBV15, the J gene TRBJ1-1, with D possibly being TRBD1 (6 bases). The CDR3 is made up of 15 amino acids. Deletions cut 0 bases from V and 0 bases from J, with 8 bases between. Germline V gives CDR1 LNHNV, CDR2 YYDKDF (reference sequence). The CDR3: CATSREQGLNTEAFF. CDR3 DNA: TGTGCCACCAGCAGAGAACAGGGCCTGAACACTGAAGCTTTCTTT. Full variable domain (missing parts from reference TRBV15 and TRBJ1-1): DAMVIQNPRYQVTQFGKPVTLSCSQTLNHNVMYWYQQKSSQAPKLLFHYYDKDFNNEADTPDNFQSRRPNTSFCFLDIRSPGLGDTAMYLCATSREQGLNTEAFFGQGTRLTVV.

This clone turned up a few times. The chain carries TRBV27 and TRBJ2-7; 8 nucleotides agree with TRBD2. V gave up 6 bases and J gave up 4 bases; unmatched junction bases: 5. The CDR3 is 13 amino acids. Germline CDR1 MNHEY, CDR2 SMNVEV (reference sequence). This chain's CDR3 is CASSPSGSYEQYF. As DNA, the CDR3 is TGTGCCAGCAGCCCGAGCGGGAGTTACGAGCAGTACTTC.

V and J are TRBV30 and TRBJ2-3; 7 bases align to TRBD1. The CDR3 is 13 amino acids. The junction had 7 bases not matched to a gene; V was cut back by 4 bases and J by 6 bases. Germline V gene data show CDR1 as GTSNPN and CDR2 as SVGIG (reference sequence). The CDR3 reads CAWTLTGRDTQYF. In DNA form, the CDR3 reads TGTGCCTGGACCTTGACAGGGCGGGATACGCAGTATTTT. The whole variable domain, filled in from reference TRBV30 and TRBJ2-3, reads SQTIHQWPATLVQPVGSPLSLECTVEGTSNPNLYWYRQAAGRGLQLLFYSVGIGQISSEVPQNLSASRPQDRQFILSSKKLLLSDSGFYLCAWTLTGRDTQYFGPGTRLTVL.

The chain uses TRBV6-5 and TRBJ2-7, with 11 bases aligning to TRBD1. With V trimmed by 6 bases and J by 1 base, 5 bases remained unmatched. The CDR3 is 15 amino acids. Germline assignment: CDR1 MNHEY and CDR2 SVGAGI. The CDR3 DNA reads as TGTGCCAGCAGCCGGGACAGGGGGGAATCCTACGAGCAGTACTTC. This translates into CASSRDRGESYEQYF.

This rearrangement joins TRBV2 to TRBJ1-2; D gene uncertain. Germline values: CDR1 SNHLY, CDR2 FYNNEI. V gave up 6 bases and J gave up 5 bases, with 13 bases separating them. The CDR3 is 13 residues long. DNA of the CDR3: TGTGCCAGCAGGCTCGAGGCCGGATATGGCTACACCTTC. Its protein product is CASRLEAGYGYTF.

The chain uses TRBV30 and TRBJ1-1, with 7 bases identical to TRBD1. J gave up 1 base and V 3 bases, and 8 bases lay outside the gene matches. Germline V lookup: CDR1 GTSNPN, CDR2 SVGIG (reference sequence). There are 15 residues in the CDR3. CDR3 sequence reads: CAWRILGTENTEAFF. In DNA, the CDR3 is TGTGCCTGGAGGATCCTCGGGACAGAGAACACTGAAGCTTTCTTT.

The rearrangement joins TRBV2 to TRBJ1-1, with 8 bases that match TRBD1. The germline V gene encodes CDR1 SNHLY and CDR2 FYNNEI. V shed 6 bases, J shed 8 bases, and the junction held 5 bases outside the gene matches. This CDR3 is built from 12 residues. This chain's CDR3 is CASSDGQGEAFF. The CDR3 bases are TGTGCCAGCAGCGACGGACAGGGAGAAGCTTTCTTT.

This clone showed up just a few times. The chain links TRBV19 to TRBJ1-5; 8 nucleotides match TRBD1. Looked up from germline, CDR1 is LNHDA and CDR2 is SQIVND (reference sequence). This CDR3 comprises 16 residues. V lost 2 bases, J lost 3 bases, and 6 bases stayed unmatched. CDR3 protein: CASSITGGADNQPQHF. CDR3 in DNA: TGTGCCAGTAGTATAACAGGGGGTGCCGACAATCAGCCCCAGCATTTT.

The rearrangement uses TRBV5-8 and TRBJ1-1, with D possibly TRBD1 on 5 matching bases. The CDR3 sequence is 15 residues long. Germline V CDR1 and CDR2: SGHTS, YDEGEE. V lost 4 bases to trimming and J lost 1 base, with 14 bases between them. The CDR3 is CASSHDYGGNTEAFF. CDR3 nucleotides: TGTGCCAGCAGCCATGACTACGGGGGGAACACTGAAGCTTTCTTT.

This chain uses TRBV6-6 with TRBJ1-1; D not resolved. Germline V gene lookup returns CDR1 MNHNY and CDR2 SVGAGI (reference sequence). CDR3 size: 12 residues. V lost 0 bases, J lost 5 bases, and 4 bases lay in between. Here the CDR3 reads CASSYSSTEAFF. As DNA, the CDR3 is TGTGCCAGCAGTTACTCGAGTACTGAAGCTTTCTTT.